What follows are 14 T cell receptor beta chains derived from one specimen sequenced in a study of control samples from healthy donors and cancer patients. The protocol was immunoSEQ multiplex PCR, while the TCRdb copy is restricted to in-frame clones and leaves out a portion. Of approximately 100,000 clones in the sample, 85% to 90% were seen once. The sample taken for sequencing was blood. Receptor source: a man aged 30 to 39 in good health.

This rearrangement joins TRBV18 to TRBJ1-1; unclear D gene. The CDR3 covers 14 residues. CDR1 KGHSH and CDR2 LQKENI come from the germline V gene. The V end lost 1 base, the J end lost 7 bases, and 13 bases lay between the germline ends. The CDR3 spells CASSPLRIGVEAFF. The CDR3 coding sequence is TGTGCCAGCTCACCACTACGTATCGGAGTTGAAGCTTTCTTT. Full variable domain (missing parts from reference TRBV18 and TRBJ1-1): NAGVMQNPRHLVRRRGQEARLRCSPMKGHSHVYWYRQLPEEGLKFMVYLQKENIIDESGMPKERFSAEFPKEGPSILRIQQVVRGDSAAYFCASSPLRIGVEAFFGQGTRLTVV.

The V gene is TRBV4-1, the J gene TRBJ2-3; 7 bases match TRBD2. Per the germline V gene, CDR1 is MGHRA and CDR2 is YSYEKL. With 1 base clipped from V and 6 bases from J, the junction kept 10 bases outside the gene matches. This CDR3 has 16 residues. CDR3 sequence: CASSQGGGGGLDTQYF. CDR3 in DNA: TGCGCCAGCAGCCAAGGGGGCGGGGGAGGGTTGGATACGCAGTATTTT.

The V and J genes are TRBV6-5 and TRBJ1-1, with 8 bases that match TRBD1. The V gene end was trimmed by 6 bases and the J gene end by 4 bases; junction bases not matched to a gene: 7. Germline CDR1 is MNHEY and CDR2 is SVGAGI. The CDR3 length is 14 residues. The CDR3 here is CASRQGDPFTEAFF. Written as DNA, the CDR3 is TGTGCCAGCAGACAGGGGGATCCTTTCACTGAAGCTTTCTTT.

V usage is TRBV11-2 and J usage is TRBJ1-2; D remains unclear. This CDR3 comprises 12 residues. CDR1 is SGHAT, CDR2 FQNNGV, per germline. V dropped 6 bases and J dropped 7 bases, with 12 bases sitting between them. In DNA, the CDR3 is TGTGCCAGCAGTCTTACGGGCTTTGGCTACACCTTC. Translation gives CASSLTGFGYTF.

The chain carries TRBV18 and TRBJ1-3; D remains ambiguous. Germline CDR1 is KGHSH and CDR2 is LQKENI. V was cut by 3 bases and J by 2 bases, with 8 bases left in between. The CDR3 runs to 14 residues. The CDR3 spells CASSPNKAGNTIYF. DNA for the CDR3: TGTGCCAGCTCACCGAACAAGGCTGGAAACACCATATATTTT. Variable domain in full (rest from reference TRBV18 and TRBJ1-3): NAGVMQNPRHLVRRRGQEARLRCSPMKGHSHVYWYRQLPEEGLKFMVYLQKENIIDESGMPKERFSAEFPKEGPSILRIQQVVRGDSAAYFCASSPNKAGNTIYFGEGSWLTVV.

The V call is TRBV19, the J call TRBJ1-3; D gene ambiguous. Germline V gene sequence: CDR1 LNHDA, CDR2 SQIVND (reference sequence). V was cut by 3 bases and J by 4 bases, with 13 bases left in between. The CDR3 is 15 amino acids. The CDR3 sequence: CASSIWRRPGNTIYF. CDR3 sequence (DNA): TGTGCCAGTAGTATTTGGCGCAGGCCCGGAAACACCATATATTTT.

V is TRBV5-1 and J is TRBJ2-3; 12 bases are a match to TRBD2. The germline gives CDR1 SGHRS, CDR2 YFSETQ. The CDR3 length is 17 residues. V lost 4 bases and J lost 4; bases outside the gene matches: 10. The CDR3 is CASSLGLAGGPPDTQYF. CDR3 nucleotide sequence: TGCGCCAGCAGCCTCGGGCTAGCGGGAGGGCCGCCAGATACGCAGTATTTT.

The sample holds one count of this clone. V and J are TRBV5-8 and TRBJ2-2; 7 positions match TRBD2. Per the germline V gene, CDR1 is SGHTS and CDR2 is YDEGEE. The CDR3 covers 17 residues. V was pared by 1 base and J by 9 bases, with 15 bases of the junction left unmatched. This CDR3 reads CASSLYSGGTVPRELFF. The CDR3 DNA follows: TGTGCCAGCAGCTTGTATTCCGGGGGGACCGTACCCAGGGAGCTGTTTTTT.

This clone was counted only a few times. The chain links TRBV30 to TRBJ2-3; no firm D call. The CDR3 consists of 15 residues. Trimming took off 1 base at V and 2 bases at J, with 13 bases between the two ends. CDR1 is GTSNPN, CDR2 SVGIG, per germline (reference sequence). Here the CDR3 reads CAWSAGGSHTDTQYF. The CDR3 bases are TGTGCCTGGAGTGCGGGCGGATCTCACACAGATACGCAGTATTTT.

The rearrangement joins TRBV5-4 to TRBJ2-7, with 7 bases fitting TRBD1. The junction had 1 base not matched to a gene; V was cut back by 2 bases and J by 5 bases. The CDR3 loop spans 12 amino acids. Germline CDR1 and CDR2: SGHNT and YYREEE (reference sequence). This CDR3 reads CASSFGTDEQYF. The CDR3 DNA reads as TGTGCCAGCAGCTTTGGGACAGACGAGCAGTACTTC.

The rearrangement links TRBV4-3 to TRBJ2-3, with 7 bases identical to TRBD2. This CDR3 is 18 amino acids long. Trimming removed 0 bases from V and 0 bases from J; junction bases left unmatched: 9. CDR1 is LGHNA and CDR2 is YSLEER in the germline V gene. CDR3: CASSQESSTRGSTDTQYF. The DNA for the CDR3 is TGCGCCAGCAGCCAAGAATCGAGTACGCGGGGGAGCACAGATACGCAGTATTTT.

The chain links TRBV4-2 to TRBJ2-1; 9 positions agree with TRBD2. This CDR3 is built from 18 residues. After removal of 0 bases from V and 6 bases from J, the junction contained 12 bases not matched to a gene. Germline V gene lookup returns CDR1 LGHNA and CDR2 YNFKEQ. As DNA, the CDR3 is TGTGCCAGCAGCCAAGATCTCGGCGGGAGGGCCAGGACCAATGAGCAGTTCTTC. Residues: CASSQDLGGRARTNEQFF.

V gene TRBV5-8 combines with J gene TRBJ2-3; possibly TRBD2 for D (5 bases). V was pared by 0 bases and J by 4 bases, with 12 bases between. Germline loops: CDR1 SGHTS, CDR2 YDEGEE. The CDR3 is 15 amino acids. CDR3: CASSLDREGPDTQYF. The CDR3 region has the DNA TGTGCCAGCAGCTTGGATAGAGAGGGCCCAGATACGCAGTATTTT.

CDR3 sequence reads: CASSIRDRGGNEQFF. DNA for the CDR3: TGTGCCAGTAGTATCCGGGACAGGGGAGGGAATGAGCAGTTCTTC. The V gene is TRBV19, the J gene TRBJ2-1; 10 bases agree with TRBD1. Trimming cost V 3 bases and J 7 bases; bases outside gene matches: 6. Germline V gives CDR1 LNHDA, CDR2 SQIVND (reference sequence). CDR3 size: 15 residues.